The clone carrying this T cell receptor beta chain was picked up many times. Its antigen is not identified. This specimen belongs to a study of cytotoxic CD8 clonotypes in ibrutinib-treated CLL. Study context: Included were 11 relapsed/refractory and about 15 treatment-naive patients, of whom roughly 17 were IGHV unmutated. Complete response was seen in 2 patients and partial in roughly 25; approximately 12 progressed and roughly 15 stayed remitted after a median around 68 months. Overall study results and limits: Sustained-remission and progressing patients had different sampling times. In comparison with age-matched healthy donors, baseline clonality was higher and tracked circulating CD8+ T-cell counts.

Clones were sequenced by immunoSEQ multiplex PCR, and TCRdb holds only the in-frame ones, with some missing. Of under 200,000 clones listed, roughly 80% are singletons. The specimen was PBMCs, collected after 24 months of ibrutinib treatment. The TCR originated in a human donor with chronic lymphocytic leukemia.

The CDR3 sequence: CASSPPGEPNYGYTF. CDR3 DNA: TGTGCCAGCAGCCCCCCAGGGGAGCCAAACTATGGCTACACCTTC. The chain couples TRBV7-9 to TRBJ1-2; possibly TRBD1 for D (6 bases). Germline V gives CDR1 SEHNR, CDR2 FQNEAQ (reference sequence). The V end was cut by 5 bases, the J end by 2 bases, with 15 bases between. The CDR3 is 15 amino acids.